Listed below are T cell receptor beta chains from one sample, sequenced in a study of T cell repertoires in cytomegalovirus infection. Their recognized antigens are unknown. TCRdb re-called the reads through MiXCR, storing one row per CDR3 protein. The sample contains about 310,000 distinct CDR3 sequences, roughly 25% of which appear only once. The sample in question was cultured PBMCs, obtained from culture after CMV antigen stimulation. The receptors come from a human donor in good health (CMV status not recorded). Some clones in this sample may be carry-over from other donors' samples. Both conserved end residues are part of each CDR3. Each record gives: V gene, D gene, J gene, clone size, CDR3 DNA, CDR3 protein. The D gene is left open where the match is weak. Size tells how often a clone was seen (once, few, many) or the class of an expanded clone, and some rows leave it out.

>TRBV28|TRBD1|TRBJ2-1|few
TGTGCCAGCAGTCTATACAGGGGAAATGAGCAGTTCTTC
CASSLYRGNEQFF
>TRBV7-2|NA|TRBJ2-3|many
TGTGCCAGCAGCTTAGCGCTAACCGGCACAGATACGCAGTATTTT
CASSLALTGTDTQYF
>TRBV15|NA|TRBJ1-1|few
TGTGCCACCAGCAGAGATCGTCAGACTGAAGCTTTCTTT
CATSRDRQTEAFF
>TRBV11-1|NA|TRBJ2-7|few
TGTGCCAGCAGCCAGGTCACCTACGAGCAGTACTTC
CASSQVTYEQYF
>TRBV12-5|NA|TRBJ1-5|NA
TGTGCTAGTGGTTTGGTACTAAGCGTCCTTGGGTGGCAGCCCCAGCATTTT
CASGLVLSVLGWQPQHF
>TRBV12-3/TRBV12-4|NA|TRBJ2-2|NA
TGTGCCAGCTCAGAGAGGAACACCGGGGAGCTGTTTTTT
CASSERNTGELFF
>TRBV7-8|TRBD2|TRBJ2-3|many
TGTGCCAGCAGCTCCCGAAGGACTAGCGGAAGCACAGATACGCAGTATTTT
CASSSRRTSGSTDTQYF
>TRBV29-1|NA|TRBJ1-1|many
TGCAGCGTTCGGCAATACACTGAAGCTTTCTTT
CSVRQYTEAFF
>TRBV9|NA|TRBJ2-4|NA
TGTGCCAGCAGCGTAGGGCAGGAAAACATTCAGTACTTC
CASSVGQENIQYF
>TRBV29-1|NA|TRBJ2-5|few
TGCAGCGTTGTATTACAGGGCGAGACCCAGTACTTC
CSVVLQGETQYF
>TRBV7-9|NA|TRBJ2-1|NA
TGTGCCAGCAGCTTAAAGCGGCGACAGGGACTTACCAGCTCCTACAATGAGCAGTTCTTC
CASSLKRRQGLTSSYNEQFF
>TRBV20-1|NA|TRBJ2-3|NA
TGCAGTGCTACCCTGGGGGGGGCCACAGATACGCAGTATTTT
CSATLGGATDTQYF
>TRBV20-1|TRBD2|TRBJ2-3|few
TGCAGTGCTACCCAGTGGCGAGCGGGGGTGCCTTTTAGCACAGATACGCAGTATTTT
CSATQWRAGVPFSTDTQYF
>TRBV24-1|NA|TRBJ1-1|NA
TGTGCCACCAGTGACCCGGGCGCCTCCCAAGCTTTCTTT
CATSDPGASQAFF
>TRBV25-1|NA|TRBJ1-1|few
TGTGCCAGCAGTGAAGACGGCGGTTCAGGTACTGAAGCTTTCTTT
CASSEDGGSGTEAFF
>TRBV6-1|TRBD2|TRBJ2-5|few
TGTGCCAGAGGGGTAACTAGCGGGAGGACAGCCCAAGAGACCCAGTACTTC
CARGVTSGRTAQETQYF
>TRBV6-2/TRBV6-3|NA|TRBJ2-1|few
TGTGCCAGCAGTTACACAGAGGCTCCTCAGTTCTTC
CASSYTEAPQFF
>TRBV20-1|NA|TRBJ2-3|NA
TGCAGTGCAACCCGGGAGACGTACACAGATACGCAGTATTTT
CSATRETYTDTQYF
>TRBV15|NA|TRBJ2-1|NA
TGTGCCACCCGCGAGGGGAGAGCGGGTGAGCAGTTCTTC
CATREGRAGEQFF
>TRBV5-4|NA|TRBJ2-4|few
TGTGCCAGCAGCTTTTTATCGGGAAACATTCAGTACTTC
CASSFLSGNIQYF
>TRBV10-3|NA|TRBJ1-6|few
TGTGCCATCAGTGAGGGATCTTCACCCCTCCACTTT
CAISEGSSPLHF
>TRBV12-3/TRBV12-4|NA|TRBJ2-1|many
TGTGCCAGCAGTCCCGAGTACAATGAGCAGTTCTTC
CASSPEYNEQFF
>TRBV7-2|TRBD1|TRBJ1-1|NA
TGTGCCAGCAGCTTAAGACTGACAGGGCGGGGTGTTTTCTTT
CASSLRLTGRGVFF
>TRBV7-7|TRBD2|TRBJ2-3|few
TGTGCCAGCAGCCAGGGGACTAGCGGGCTTGATACGCAGTATTTT
CASSQGTSGLDTQYF
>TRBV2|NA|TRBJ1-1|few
TGTGCCAGCAGTGTGGAAGTGTTGAACACTGAAGCTTTCTTT
CASSVEVLNTEAFF
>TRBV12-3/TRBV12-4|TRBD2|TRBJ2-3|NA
TGTGCCAGCAGTTCACCGGGACTAGTAGCTACGCAGTATTTT
CASSSPGLVATQYF
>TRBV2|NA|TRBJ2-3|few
TGTGCCAGCAGACTGGAAGATACGCAGTATTTT
CASRLEDTQYF
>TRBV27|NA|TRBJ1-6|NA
TGTGCCAGCAAACAGCAAAGGTCACCCCTCCACTTT
CASKQQRSPLHF
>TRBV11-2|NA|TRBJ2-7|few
TGTGCCAGCAGCTTGACCGCCTACGAGCAGTACTTC
CASSLTAYEQYF
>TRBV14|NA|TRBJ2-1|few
TGTGCCAGCAGCCGCGGAGGACGTACGGAGCAGTTCTTC
CASSRGGRTEQFF
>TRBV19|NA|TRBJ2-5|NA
TGTGCCAGTAGTAACGTCCGGGACCCAGGACAAGAGACCCAGTACTTC
CASSNVRDPGQETQYF
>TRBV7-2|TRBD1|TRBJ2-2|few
TGTGCCAGCAGCTCTACCGGACAGGGGGCTTACACCGGGGAGCTGTTTTTT
CASSSTGQGAYTGELFF
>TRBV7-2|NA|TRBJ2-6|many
TGTGCCAGCAGCTATGAGACTCGACTCTCTGGGGCCAACGTCCTGACTTTC
CASSYETRLSGANVLTF
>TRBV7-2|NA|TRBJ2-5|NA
TGTGCCAGCAGCTCCCGGACTGGTAGGGAGGAGACCCAGTACTTC
CASSSRTGREETQYF
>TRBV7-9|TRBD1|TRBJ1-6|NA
TGTGCCAGCAGCTCGATTGGGACAGGGGGTGTTGGGGTTATTTCACCCCTCCACTTT
CASSSIGTGGVGVISPLHF
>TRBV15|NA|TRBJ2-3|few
TGTGCCACCAGGGACAGAAGAAATACGCAGTATTTT
CATRDRRNTQYF
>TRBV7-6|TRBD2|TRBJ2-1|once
TGTGCCAGCAGCACCGGACTAGGTGCCTACAATGAGCAGTTCTTC
CASSTGLGAYNEQFF
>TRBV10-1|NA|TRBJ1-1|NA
TGCGCCAGCAGACCGGGATTTCGGGCTTTCTTT
CASRPGFRAFF
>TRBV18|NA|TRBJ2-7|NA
TGTGCCAGCTCACCAAGGCGGGTGGGCCACGAGCAGTACTTC
CASSPRRVGHEQYF
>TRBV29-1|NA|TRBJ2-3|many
TGCAGCGCCGCTGACAGGAAGAGCACAGATACGCAGTATTTT
CSAADRKSTDTQYF
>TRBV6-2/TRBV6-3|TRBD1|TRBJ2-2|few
TGTGCCAGCGAGAAGCCGGGACAGGGGACGGCCGGGGAGCTGTTTTTT
CASEKPGQGTAGELFF
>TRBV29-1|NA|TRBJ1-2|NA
TGCAGCGTGGAAGTGAACTATGGCTACACCTTC
CSVEVNYGYTF
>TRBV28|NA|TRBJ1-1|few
TGTGCCAGCAGTTTAAGCCAGTTGATGGCTTTCTTT
CASSLSQLMAFF
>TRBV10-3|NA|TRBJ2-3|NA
TGTGCCTCCACGGGTGGGGGCACAGATACGCAGTATTTT
CASTGGGTDTQYF
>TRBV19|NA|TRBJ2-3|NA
TGTGCCAGTAAGCTCGCGGGAACTAGCACAGATACGCAGTATTTT
CASKLAGTSTDTQYF
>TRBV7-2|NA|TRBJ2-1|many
TGTGCCAGCAGCGCCCTAGCGCCTAGCTCCTACAATGAGCAGTTCTTC
CASSALAPSSYNEQFF
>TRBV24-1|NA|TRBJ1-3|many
TGTGCCACCAGTGGTGAAGAGGAGAACAGCTCTGGAAACACCATATATTTT
CATSGEEENSSGNTIYF
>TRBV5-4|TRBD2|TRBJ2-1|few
TGTGCCAGCAGCTTGGGCGGGACTAATGCCGGTGAGCAGTTCTTC
CASSLGGTNAGEQFF
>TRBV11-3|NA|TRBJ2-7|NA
TGTGCCAGCAGCCGAGGGCTATTCGGCGAGCAGTACTTC
CASSRGLFGEQYF
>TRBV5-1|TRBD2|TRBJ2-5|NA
TGCGCCTCGGCGAGGGAGGGGTTAGAGACCCAGTACTTC
CASAREGLETQYF
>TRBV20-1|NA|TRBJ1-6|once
TGCAGTGCTAGAGGGTGGCAGTACAATTCACCCCTCCACTTT
CSARGWQYNSPLHF
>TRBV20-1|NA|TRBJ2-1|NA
TGCAGTGCTAGAGATGCGGGCTTCAGTAATGAGCAGTTCTTC
CSARDAGFSNEQFF
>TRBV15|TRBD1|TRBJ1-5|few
TGTGCCACCAGCAGAGATAGACAGGGTCGAGGGGGCAATCAGCCCCAGCATTTT
CATSRDRQGRGGNQPQHF